Listed below are T cell receptor beta chains from one sample, sequenced in a study of blood T cells in healthy people across ages. In TCRdb, the 5' RACE reads were re-called with MiXCR into one record per CDR3 protein. The data contain 1,500,000 or so distinct CDR3 sequences, about 45% of them seen just once; the ten biggest clones take up just over 4%. Material: blood. The source is a woman aged 18-29 years in good health. The CDR3 runs from the conserved cysteine through the conserved F or W. Each record gives: D gene, J gene, V gene, clone size, CDR3 DNA, CDR3 protein. D genes are given only for firm matches. Clone size is not always given. Where it is, it says once, few, many or a class for expanded clones.

TRBD1	TRBJ1-2	TRBV6-2/TRBV6-3	few	TGTGCCAGCAGTTACAGGGGGCGAGCTAACTATGGCTACACCTTC	CASSYRGRANYGYTF
.	TRBJ2-3	TRBV21-1	many	TGTGCCAGCAGCAATGTAGCGGAGCCCACAGATACGCAGTATTTT	CASSNVAEPTDTQYF
TRBD1	TRBJ2-7	TRBV4-3	few	TGCGCCAGCAGCCCTCTCACAGGGGGTATATTCGACGAGCAGTACTTC	CASSPLTGGIFDEQYF
TRBD1	TRBJ2-4	TRBV3-1	.	TGTGCCAGCAGCCTCCCGGGACAGGGGGGCAAAAACATTCAGTACTTC	CASSLPGQGGKNIQYF
TRBD2	TRBJ2-7	TRBV11-2	.	TGTGCCAGCAGCAAGACTAGCTCTGTTATCCTCTACGAGCAGTACTTC	CASSKTSSVILYEQYF
.	TRBJ1-2	TRBV20-1	.	TGCAGTGCTAAGGGGTGGGGTGGATCCCGCGGCTACACCTTC	CSAKGWGGSRGYTF
.	TRBJ2-5	TRBV12-3/TRBV12-4	.	TGTGCCAGCAGTTCCTACAGGGTCGGAGAGACCCAGTACTTC	CASSSYRVGETQYF
.	TRBJ2-3	TRBV20-1	.	TGCAGTGCTATCTCCCTCCGGCGGGGCCGCACAGATACGCAGTATTTT	CSAISLRRGRTDTQYF
.	TRBJ1-2	TRBV29-1	few	TGCAGCGTTGAACTGTCCGATTATGGCTACACCTTC	CSVELSDYGYTF
TRBD1	TRBJ2-7	TRBV4-3	.	TGCGCCAGCAGCCAAGGGACAGGGGGTTGGGATGAGCAGTACTTC	CASSQGTGGWDEQYF
TRBD2	TRBJ2-1	TRBV10-3	few	TGTGCCATCAGTGCTCCGGGGGGCTACAATGAGCAGTTCTTC	CAISAPGGYNEQFF
TRBD1	TRBJ2-7	TRBV4-1	.	TGCGCCAGCAGCCAACCGGGACAGGGGTTCGAGCAGTACTTC	CASSQPGQGFEQYF
.	TRBJ2-3	TRBV29-1	many	TGCAGCGCTGGGATTTCAGATACGCAGTATTTT	CSAGISDTQYF
TRBD2	TRBJ2-5	TRBV14	.	TGTGCCAGCAGCCAAGTCGACGGGAGGAGGTACGATGAGCAGTACTTC	CASSQVDGRRYDEQYF
.	TRBJ2-3	TRBV4-3	.	TGCGCAACACGGGCACGGGACACAGATACGCAGTATTTT	CATRARDTDTQYF
TRBD2	TRBJ2-7	TRBV10-3	.	TGTGCCATCAAAAGGACTAGCGGGACCTACGAGCAGTACTTC	CAIKRTSGTYEQYF
.	TRBJ1-1	TRBV7-2	.	TGTGCCAGCAGCTGGATGGGGGTAAACACTGAAGCTTTCTTT	CASSWMGVNTEAFF
.	TRBJ2-5	TRBV29-1	.	TGCAGCGTTGAAAGGGTTAGCGGCATCCCCTACAATGAGCAGTACTTC	CSVERVSGIPYNEQYF
TRBD1	TRBJ2-1	TRBV12-3/TRBV12-4	.	TGTGCCAGCAGTCCGGGACAGGATTACAATGAGCAGTTCTTC	CASSPGQDYNEQFF